This T cell receptor beta chain originates from a study of CD8 T cells in Susac syndrome. cDNA came from about 0.5 to 1 ug RNA primed by random hexamers. One entry per CDR3 protein results from TCRdb running MiXCR on the immunoSEQ multiplex PCR reads. The profile shows about 200,000 distinct CDR3 sequences, approximately 94% of them singletons. TCR beta from blood CD8+ and CD4+ T cells was sequenced. While CD8+ and CD4+ T cells were isolated negatively, TEMRA cells were enriched by FACS. This TCR was recovered from a human donor in good health. The source material was CD4+ T cells from PBMCs.

The DNA for the CDR3 is TGTGCCAGCACGCTAACGCAAGGAGGCTCTGGGGCCAACGTCCTGACTTTC. It yields the protein CASTLTQGGSGANVLTF. The rearrangement uses TRBV6-1 and TRBJ2-6; a weak D match, TRBD2 (5 bases). CDR1 and CDR2 from the germline V gene are MNHNS and SASEGT. This CDR3 region has 17 residues. V was clipped by 7 bases and J by 0 bases, with 16 bases between them.